What follows are 32 T cell receptor beta chains derived from one specimen sequenced in a study of blood T cell repertoires in COVID-19. The method was immunoSEQ multiplex PCR; TCRdb's version includes in-frame clones alone and lacks a portion of them. The sample carries more than 400,000 clones, roughly 90% recorded once. Source material: PBMCs or T cells enriched from blood (not recorded which). These receptors all stem from a woman aged 18-30 years who had recovered from COVID-19.

The chain carries TRBV3-1 (or the pseudogene TRBV3-2) and TRBJ2-7; 8 bases are shared with TRBD1. Trimming took 4 bases from V and 3 from J; bases not matched to a gene: 2. The germline CDR1 and CDR2 sequences are LGHDT and YNNKEL (reference sequence). The CDR3 is 13 residues long. Here the CDR3 reads CASSRDRYYEQYF. CDR3 coding DNA: TGTGCCAGCAGCCGGGACAGGTACTACGAGCAGTACTTC.

Turning to this clone: This specimen includes other DNA sequences encoding the same CDR3. The chain is built from TRBV6-5 and TRBJ1-6; TRBD1 might be the D (6 bases). The V end lost 4 bases, the J end lost 8 bases, and 15 bases lay between the germline ends. The CDR3 length is 15 residues. Germline values: CDR1 MNHEY, CDR2 SVGAGI. CDR3 region: CASSLAGGGHSPLHF. The CDR3 DNA reads TGTGCCAGCAGTTTGGCGGGGGGCGGTCATTCACCCCTCCACTTT.

The chain is built from TRBV28 and TRBJ2-2; a weak D match, TRBD1 (5 bases). The CDR3 sequence is 14 residues long. Per germline, CDR1 MDHEN and CDR2 SYDVKM. V lost 6 bases and J 1 base, leaving 9 bases between the germline ends. The CDR3 here is CASSPQENTGELFF. The CDR3 DNA sequence: TGTGCCAGCAGCCCACAGGAGAACACCGGGGAGCTGTTTTTT.

J is TRBJ2-3 and V is TRBV5-4, with D perhaps TRBD2 (6 bases). CDR1 SGHNT and CDR2 YYREEE come from the germline V gene (reference sequence). This CDR3 comprises 14 residues. Trimming took off 3 bases at V and 3 bases at J, with 11 bases between the two ends. CDR3 bases: TGTGCCAGCAGCTGGGGCGGAGGGACAGATACGCAGTATTTT. Its protein is CASSWGGGTDTQYF.

The V gene is TRBV11-3, the J gene TRBJ1-1; D not certain. In germline, CDR1 is SGHNT, CDR2 YENEEA. The V end lost 5 bases, the J end lost 2 bases, and 12 bases lay between the germline ends. The CDR3 runs 14 residues. The DNA for the CDR3 is TGTGCCAGCAGCCTCGACACAGTAAACACTGAAGCTTTCTTT. Encoded protein: CASSLDTVNTEAFF.

V usage is TRBV7-2 and J usage is TRBJ2-3; tentative D call: TRBD2 (5 bases). V lost 2 bases and J lost 4, with 22 bases in between. CDR1 SGHTA and CDR2 FQGNSA come from the germline V gene. The CDR3 has 18 amino acids. The chain's CDR3 is CASSLNPPGADGADTQYF. The CDR3 bases are TGTGCCAGCAGCTTAAATCCCCCCGGAGCGGATGGGGCAGATACGCAGTATTTT.

The V call is TRBV20-1, the J call TRBJ1-2; D remains unclear. Germline-derived CDR1 and CDR2 are DFQATT and SNEGSKA (reference sequence). There are 11 residues in the CDR3. Trimming removed 0 bases at V and 8 bases at J, with 7 bases between. The CDR3 nucleotides are TGCAGTGCTAGAGATGTGGCCGGCTACACCTTC. This codes for CSARDVAGYTF.

The chain links TRBV10-1 to TRBJ1-1; tentatively, D is TRBD1 (6 bases). The CDR3 contains 15 residues. Per the germline V gene, CDR1 is WNHNN and CDR2 is SYGVQD (reference sequence). V was shortened by 5 bases and J by 0 bases, with 13 bases between the two germline ends. In DNA form, the CDR3 reads TGCGCCAGCAGTCCGGACAGAAACATGAACACTGAAGCTTTCTTT. Amino acid sequence: CASSPDRNMNTEAFF.

The sample holds a few counts of this clone. The rearrangement links TRBV12-3 or TRBV12-4 to TRBJ2-7; D ambiguous. The CDR3 loop spans 13 amino acids. The V gene lost 5 bases and the J gene lost 2 bases, with 10 bases spanning the gap. CDR3 residues: CASSPRPPYEQYF. CDR3 sequence (DNA): TGTGCCAGCAGTCCGCGGCCCCCCTACGAGCAGTACTTC.

The gene calls are TRBV19 and TRBJ1-1; TRBD1 matches at 10 bases. This CDR3 has 14 amino acids. J gave up 3 bases and V 7 bases, and 5 bases lay outside the gene matches. Per germline, CDR1 LNHDA and CDR2 SQIVND (reference sequence). For the CDR3, the DNA is TGTGCCAGTATAATGGGACAGGGGTACACTGAAGCTTTCTTT. This sequence encodes CASIMGQGYTEAFF.

This clone appeared a few times. The chain has TRBV3-1 (or the pseudogene TRBV3-2) and TRBJ1-2; no reliable D call. CDR1 and CDR2 from the germline V gene are LGHDT and YNNKEL (reference sequence). Trimming left V 3 bases short and J 8 bases short, with 16 bases between. The CDR3 covers 14 residues. The CDR3 nucleotides read TGTGCCAGCAGCCATAAAGCCGTCGGTAGAGGCTACACCTTC. Amino acids: CASSHKAVGRGYTF.

In this sample, this clone turned up once. J is TRBJ2-2 and V is TRBV12-3 or TRBV12-4; TRBD1 matches at 7 bases. V shed 7 bases and J 5 bases; nucleotides not matched to a gene: 4. The CDR3 is 13 amino acids. CDR3 sequence: CASTVQGTGELFF. In DNA, the CDR3 is TGTGCCAGCACTGTACAGGGGACCGGGGAGCTGTTTTTT.

V usage is TRBV19 and J usage is TRBJ1-5, with D unclear. V was clipped by 0 bases and J by 5 bases, with 11 bases between them. Germline CDR1 and CDR2: LNHDA and SQIVND (reference sequence). The CDR3 covers 15 residues. The CDR3 protein is CASSIDSIGYQPQHF. The CDR3, as DNA: TGTGCCAGTAGTATAGATTCTATTGGTTATCAGCCCCAGCATTTT.

The chain employs TRBV4-1 and TRBJ1-4; 10 positions agree with TRBD1. Germline trimming cut 4 bases from V and 2 bases from J; bases unmatched to any gene: 13. The CDR3 runs 19 residues. Germline values: CDR1 MGHRA, CDR2 YSYEKL. The CDR3 DNA reads as TGCGCCAGCAGCCGCAATCTCGGGACAGGGGCAGGGACTAATGAAAAACTGTTTTTT. Protein: CASSRNLGTGAGTNEKLFF.

V gene TRBV19 combines with J gene TRBJ2-5; 9 bases agree with TRBD1. V dropped 5 bases and J dropped 5; count of bases not matched to a gene: 9. The CDR3 covers 15 residues. Per germline, CDR1 LNHDA and CDR2 SQIVND (reference sequence). CDR3: CASSSPTGGSETQYF. The DNA of the CDR3 is TGTGCCAGTAGTTCCCCGACAGGGGGGTCGGAGACCCAGTACTTC.

This clone was found once. The rearrangement uses TRBV19 and TRBJ2-5; TRBD2 matches 10 bases. Looked up from germline, CDR1 is LNHDA and CDR2 is SQIVND (reference sequence). The CDR3 is 14 amino acids. Trimming cost V 5 bases and J 4 bases; bases outside gene matches: 4. This chain's CDR3 is CASSVSGGRETQYF. The CDR3 DNA reads as TGTGCCAGTAGTGTTAGCGGGGGGCGAGAGACCCAGTACTTC.

The chain has TRBV4-1 and TRBJ1-2; 8 bases map to TRBD1. The CDR3 covers 15 residues. Germline lookup yields CDR1 MGHRA and CDR2 YSYEKL. The J segment lost 5 bases and the V segment lost 2 bases, leaving 7 bases of the junction unmatched. The CDR3 sequence is CASSQFGQGDYGYTF. DNA of the CDR3: TGCGCCAGCAGCCAATTCGGACAGGGCGATTATGGCTACACCTTC.

The chain uses TRBV12-5 and TRBJ1-1; D ambiguous. Looked up from germline, CDR1 is LGHNT and CDR2 is FRNRAP. The CDR3 runs to 12 residues. V lost 7 bases and J lost 4, with 10 bases in between. The DNA of the CDR3 is TGTGCTAGTGCCCCCGAGGGCACTGAAGCTTTCTTT. Amino acids: CASAPEGTEAFF.

Turning to this clone: The same CDR3 arises from other DNA sequences in this sample as well. The genes are TRBV5-1 and TRBJ2-3, with 10 bases identical to TRBD2. The CDR3 consists of 16 residues. Germline CDR1 and CDR2: SGHRS and YFSETQ. J was trimmed by 0 bases and V by 4 bases; bases with no gene match: 5. CDR3 sequence (DNA): TGCGCCAGCAGCCTTCAGCGGGGGGGTAGCACAGATACGCAGTATTTT. Encoded protein: CASSLQRGGSTDTQYF.

V is TRBV19 and J is TRBJ1-1; 7 bases match TRBD1. This CDR3 contains 14 residues. CDR1 is LNHDA, CDR2 SQIVND, per germline (reference sequence). The junction had 12 bases not matched to a gene; V was cut back by 6 bases and J by 8 bases. The DNA for the CDR3 is TGTGCCAGTAGCCCCCCCGGGACAGCCTACGAAGCTTTCTTT. Translating it yields CASSPPGTAYEAFF.

The chain joins TRBV14 to TRBJ2-1; 7 bases match TRBD2. CDR3 length: 14 residues. In germline, CDR1 is SGHDN, CDR2 FVKESK. After removal of 4 bases from V and 3 bases from J, the junction contained 3 bases not matched to a gene. The CDR3 coding sequence is TGTGCCAGCAGCCGGGACTACCTCTACAATGAGCAGTTCTTC. Translation: CASSRDYLYNEQFF.

The V call is TRBV14, the J call TRBJ2-1; TRBD2 aligns across 10 bases. The CDR3 is made up of 16 amino acids. CDR1 and CDR2 (germline): SGHDN, FVKESK. The J segment lost 8 bases and the V segment lost 1 base, leaving 8 bases of the junction unmatched. The CDR3 region has the DNA TGTGCCAGCAGCCAAGGGATAGCGGGGGGATGGGATGAGCAGTTCTTC. Translated: CASSQGIAGGWDEQFF.

The gene calls are TRBV5-1 and TRBJ1-1; TRBD1 is a possible D gene (6 bases). Trimming took off 7 bases at V and 6 bases at J, with 13 bases between the two ends. CDR3 size: 12 residues. The germline V gene has CDR1 SGHRS and CDR2 YFSETQ. The CDR3 sequence: CASVGAGAEAFF. Here the CDR3 DNA reads TGCGCCAGCGTGGGGGCAGGGGCTGAAGCTTTCTTT. The full variable domain, in which reference TRBV5-1 and TRBJ1-1 provide the parts outside the CDR3, is KAGVTQTPRYLIKTRGQQVTLSCSPISGHRSVSWYQQTPGQGLQFLFEYFSETQRNKGNFPGRFSGRQFSNSRSEMNVSTLELGDSALYLCASVGAGAEAFFGQGTRLTVV.

This clone has only one observation. The CDR3 bases are TGTGCCAGTAGGAAGGCGGAGACTAACACTGAAGCTTTCTTT. It encodes CASRKAETNTEAFF. The chain carries TRBV19 and TRBJ1-1; D not resolved. The V gene's germline CDR1 is LNHDA and CDR2 SQIVND (reference sequence). The V gene lost 6 bases and the J gene lost 2 bases, with 13 bases spanning the gap. The CDR3 is made up of 14 amino acids.

The V call is TRBV11-2, the J call TRBJ1-3; 7 bases are a match to TRBD1. The CDR3 is 13 amino acids. Per the germline V gene, CDR1 is SGHAT and CDR2 is FQNNGV. V lost 5 bases, J lost 2 bases, and 0 bases stayed unmatched. CDR3 residues: CASSDRAGNTIYF. In DNA form, the CDR3 reads TGTGCCAGCAGCGACAGGGCTGGAAACACCATATATTTT.

The CDR3 loop reads CASPLIYEQYF. CDR3 in DNA: TGTGCCAGCCCCCTTATCTACGAGCAGTACTTC. This chain uses TRBV7-9 with TRBJ2-7; the D is unclear. V was cut by 8 bases and J by 3 bases, with 8 bases left in between. The CDR3 has 11 amino acids. Germline CDR1 SEHNR, CDR2 FQNEAQ (reference sequence). Looking up the rest from reference TRBV7-9 and TRBJ2-7 gives the full variable domain: DTGVSQNPRHKITKRGQNVTFRCDPISEHNRLYWYRQTLGQGPEFLTYFQNEAQLEKSRLLSDRFSAERPKGSFSTLEIQRTEQGDSAMYLCASPLIYEQYFGPGTRLTVT.

The rearrangement uses TRBV15 and TRBJ1-1, with D possibly being TRBD1 (5 bases). The CDR3 has 16 amino acids. Germline V gene sequence: CDR1 LNHNV, CDR2 YYDKDF (reference sequence). V lost 0 bases, J lost 9 bases, and 20 bases lay in between. The chain's CDR3 is CATSRDKSTAWGKAFF. CDR3 nucleotides: TGTGCCACCAGCAGAGATAAATCGACAGCATGGGGAAAAGCTTTCTTT. Full variable domain (remainder filled in from reference TRBV15 and TRBJ1-1): DAMVIQNPRYQVTQFGKPVTLSCSQTLNHNVMYWYQQKSSQAPKLLFHYYDKDFNNEADTPDNFQSRRPNTSFCFLDIRSPGLGDTAMYLCATSRDKSTAWGKAFFGQGTRLTVV.

This clone was detected only once. The rearrangement uses TRBV2 and TRBJ2-7; no clear D gene. This CDR3 region has 11 residues. Germline CDR1 SNHLY, CDR2 FYNNEI. V was pared by 7 bases and J by 2 bases, with 6 bases between. The CDR3 nucleotides read TGTGCCAGCACAGGTCCCTACGAGCAGTACTTC. This translates into CASTGPYEQYF. Full variable domain (outside the CDR3, taken from reference TRBV2 and TRBJ2-7): EPEVTQTPSHQVTQMGQEVILRCVPISNHLYFYWYRQILGQKVEFLVSFYNNEISEKSEIFDDQFSVERPDGSNFTLKIRSTKLEDSAMYFCASTGPYEQYFGPGTRLTVT.

The rearrangement links TRBV30 to TRBJ1-6; D may be TRBD1 (5 bases). The CDR3 covers 13 residues. Trimming removed 4 bases at V and 8 bases at J, with 12 bases between. Germline assignment: CDR1 GTSNPN and CDR2 SVGIG (reference sequence). CDR3: CAWTSGKHSPLHF. The CDR3 coding sequence is TGTGCCTGGACCTCAGGGAAACATTCACCCCTCCACTTT. The full variable domain, completed using reference TRBV30 and TRBJ1-6, is SQTIHQWPATLVQPVGSPLSLECTVEGTSNPNLYWYRQAAGRGLQLLFYSVGIGQISSEVPQNLSASRPQDRQFILSSKKLLLSDSGFYLCAWTSGKHSPLHFGNGTRLTVT.

J is TRBJ1-6 and V is TRBV7-2; weak D call: TRBD1 (5 bases). The V and J ends lost 5 bases and 6 bases respectively, with 14 bases between them. The CDR3 runs to 15 residues. CDR1 and CDR2 (germline): SGHTA, FQGNSA. CDR3 nucleotides: TGTGCCAGCAGCGTGCCAGGGTTCTCTAATTCACCCCTCCACTTT. This codes for CASSVPGFSNSPLHF.

The V gene is TRBV6-1, the J gene TRBJ1-2; the D gene is possibly TRBD1 (5 bases). V lost 3 bases and J 3 bases, leaving 11 bases between the germline ends. CDR1 MNHNS and CDR2 SASEGT come from the germline V gene. The CDR3 extends over 14 amino acids. CDR3 in DNA: TGTGCCAGCAGTGATAGGGGATTTGACTATGGCTACACCTTC. Its protein product is CASSDRGFDYGYTF.

The chain is built from TRBV18 and TRBJ2-3; 12 nucleotides align to TRBD2. The V gene's germline CDR1 is KGHSH and CDR2 LQKENI. The CDR3 loop spans 15 amino acids. Germline trimming cut 4 bases from V and 1 base from J; bases unmatched to any gene: 0. The CDR3 DNA follows: TGTGCCAGCTCACGACTAGCGGGGGGCACAGATACGCAGTATTTT. Residues: CASSRLAGGTDTQYF.